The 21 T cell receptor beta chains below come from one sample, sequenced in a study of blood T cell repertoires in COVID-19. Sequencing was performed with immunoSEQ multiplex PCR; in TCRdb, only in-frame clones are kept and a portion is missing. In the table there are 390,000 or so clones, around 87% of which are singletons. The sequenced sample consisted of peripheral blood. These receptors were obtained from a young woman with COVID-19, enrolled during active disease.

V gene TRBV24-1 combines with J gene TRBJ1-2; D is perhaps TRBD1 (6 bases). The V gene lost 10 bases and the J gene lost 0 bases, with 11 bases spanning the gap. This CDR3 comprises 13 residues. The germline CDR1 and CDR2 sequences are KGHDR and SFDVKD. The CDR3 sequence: CATFRDTNYGYTF. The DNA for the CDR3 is TGTGCCACGTTCCGGGACACTAACTATGGCTACACCTTC.

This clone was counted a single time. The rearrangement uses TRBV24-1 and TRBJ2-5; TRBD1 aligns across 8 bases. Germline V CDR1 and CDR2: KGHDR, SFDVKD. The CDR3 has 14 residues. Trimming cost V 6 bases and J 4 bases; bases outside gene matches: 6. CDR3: CATSRQGHGETQYF. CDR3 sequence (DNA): TGTGCCACCAGTCGACAGGGGCATGGAGAGACCCAGTACTTC.

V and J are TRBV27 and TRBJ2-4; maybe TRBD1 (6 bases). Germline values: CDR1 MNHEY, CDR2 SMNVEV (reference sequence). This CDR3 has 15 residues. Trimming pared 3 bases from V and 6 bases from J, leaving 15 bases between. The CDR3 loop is CASSFRGAGINIQYF. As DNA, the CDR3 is TGTGCCAGCAGTTTCAGGGGTGCCGGAATAAACATTCAGTACTTC.

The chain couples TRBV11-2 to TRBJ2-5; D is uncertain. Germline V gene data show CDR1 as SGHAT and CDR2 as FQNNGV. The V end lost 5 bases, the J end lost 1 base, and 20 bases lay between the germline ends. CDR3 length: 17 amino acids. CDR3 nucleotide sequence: TGTGCCAGCAGCACAAAAGAAACCAGGTACTTCCAAGAGACCCAGTACTTC. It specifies CASSTKETRYFQETQYF. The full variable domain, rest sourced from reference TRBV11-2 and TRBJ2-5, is EAGVAQSPRYKIIEKRQSVAFWCNPISGHATLYWYQQILGQGPKLLIQFQNNGVVDDSQLPKDRFSAERLKGVDSTLKIQPAKLEDSAVYLCASSTKETRYFQETQYFGPGTRLLVL.

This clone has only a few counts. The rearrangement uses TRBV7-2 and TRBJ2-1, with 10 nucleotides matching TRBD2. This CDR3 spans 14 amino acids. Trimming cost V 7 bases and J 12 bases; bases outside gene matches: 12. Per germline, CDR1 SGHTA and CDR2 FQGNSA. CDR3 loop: CASNSIRTSGTQFF. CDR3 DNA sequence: TGTGCCAGCAACTCGATAAGGACTAGCGGAACGCAGTTCTTC.

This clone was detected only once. CDR3 sequence: CASSADPEQFF. DNA for the CDR3: TGTGCCAGCAGCGCGGATCCCGAGCAGTTCTTC. J is TRBJ2-1 and V is TRBV7-2; no reliable D call. Germline CDR1 SGHTA, CDR2 FQGNSA. Trimming removed 5 bases from V and 10 bases from J, with 9 bases in between. CDR3 length: 11 residues.

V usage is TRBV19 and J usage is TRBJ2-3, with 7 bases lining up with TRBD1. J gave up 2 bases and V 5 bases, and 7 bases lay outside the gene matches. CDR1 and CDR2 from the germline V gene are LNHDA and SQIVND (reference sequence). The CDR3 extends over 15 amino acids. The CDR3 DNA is TGTGCCAGTAGTCCGGGGACAGACCTCACAGATACGCAGTATTTT. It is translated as CASSPGTDLTDTQYF.

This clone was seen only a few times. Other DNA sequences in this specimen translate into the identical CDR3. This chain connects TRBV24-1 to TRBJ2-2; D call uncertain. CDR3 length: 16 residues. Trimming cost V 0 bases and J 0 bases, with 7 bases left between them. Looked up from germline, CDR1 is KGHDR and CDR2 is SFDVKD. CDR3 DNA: TGTGCCACCAGTGATTTGCCCCCGGCGAACACCGGGGAGCTGTTTTTT. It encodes CATSDLPPANTGELFF.

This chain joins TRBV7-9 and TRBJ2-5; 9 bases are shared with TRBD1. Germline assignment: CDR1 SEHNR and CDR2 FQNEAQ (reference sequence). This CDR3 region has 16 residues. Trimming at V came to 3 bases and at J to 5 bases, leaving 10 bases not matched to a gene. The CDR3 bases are TGTGCCAGCAGCTTCAGACCCGGGACAGGGAGGGAGACCCAGTACTTC. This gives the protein CASSFRPGTGRETQYF.

CDR3 bases: TGTGCCAGCACCATGGGGGGGCACGAGCAGTACTTC. Its translation is CASTMGGHEQYF. The V gene is TRBV12-3 or TRBV12-4, the J gene TRBJ2-7; D perhaps matches TRBD2 (7 bases). Trimming cost V 7 bases and J 5 bases, with 12 bases left between them. The CDR3 spans 12 residues.

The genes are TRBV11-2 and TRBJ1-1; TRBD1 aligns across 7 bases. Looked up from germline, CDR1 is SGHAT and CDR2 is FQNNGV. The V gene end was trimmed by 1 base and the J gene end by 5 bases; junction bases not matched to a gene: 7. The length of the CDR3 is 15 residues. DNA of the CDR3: TGTGCCAGCAGCTTAGCCCGACAGGGCGGGACTGAAGCTTTCTTT. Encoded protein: CASSLARQGGTEAFF.

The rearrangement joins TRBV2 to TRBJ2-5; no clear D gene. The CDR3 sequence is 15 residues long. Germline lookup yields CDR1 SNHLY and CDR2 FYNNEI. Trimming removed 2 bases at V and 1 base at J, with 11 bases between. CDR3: CASSEPGSLQETQYF. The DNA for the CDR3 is TGTGCCAGCAGTGAACCCGGTAGCCTCCAAGAGACCCAGTACTTC.

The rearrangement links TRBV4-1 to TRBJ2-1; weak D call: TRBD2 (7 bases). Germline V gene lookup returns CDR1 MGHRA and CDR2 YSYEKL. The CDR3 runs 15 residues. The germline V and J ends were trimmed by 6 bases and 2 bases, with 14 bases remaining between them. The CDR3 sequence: CASSDGGATYNEQFF. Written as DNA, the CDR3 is TGCGCCAGCAGTGATGGGGGGGCCACCTACAATGAGCAGTTCTTC.

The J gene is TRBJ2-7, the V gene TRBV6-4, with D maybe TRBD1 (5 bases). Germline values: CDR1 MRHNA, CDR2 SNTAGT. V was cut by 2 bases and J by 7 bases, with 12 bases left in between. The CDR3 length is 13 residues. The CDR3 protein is CASSDGAAGEQYF. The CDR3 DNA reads TGTGCCAGCAGTGACGGGGCCGCAGGGGAGCAGTACTTC.

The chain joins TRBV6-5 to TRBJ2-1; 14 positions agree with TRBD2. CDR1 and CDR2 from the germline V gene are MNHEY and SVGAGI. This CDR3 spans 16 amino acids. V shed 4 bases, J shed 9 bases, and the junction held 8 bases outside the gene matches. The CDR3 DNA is TGTGCCAGCAGTTCCCGGGGGACTAGCGGGAGAGCTGAGCAGTTCTTC. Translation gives CASSSRGTSGRAEQFF.

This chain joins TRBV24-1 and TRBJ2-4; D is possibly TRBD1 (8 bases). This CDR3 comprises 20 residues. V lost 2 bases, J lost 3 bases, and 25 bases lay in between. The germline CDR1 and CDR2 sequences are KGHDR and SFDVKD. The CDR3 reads CATSDSPRQGISGIKNIQYF. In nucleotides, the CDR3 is TGTGCCACCAGTGATTCGCCTCGACAGGGGATCAGCGGGATCAAAAACATTCAGTACTTC.

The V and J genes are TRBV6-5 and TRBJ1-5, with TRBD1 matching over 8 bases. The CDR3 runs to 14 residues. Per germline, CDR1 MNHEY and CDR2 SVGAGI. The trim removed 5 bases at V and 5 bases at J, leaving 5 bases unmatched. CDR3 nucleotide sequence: TGTGCCAGCAGTACCCTGGACAGGGATCAGCCCCAGCATTTT. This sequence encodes CASSTLDRDQPQHF.

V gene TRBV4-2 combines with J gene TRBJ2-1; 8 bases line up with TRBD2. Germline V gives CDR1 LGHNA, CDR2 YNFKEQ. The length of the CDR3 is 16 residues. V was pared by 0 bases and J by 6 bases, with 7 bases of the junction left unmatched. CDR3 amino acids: CASSQELGTSRNEQFF. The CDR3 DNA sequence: TGTGCCAGCAGCCAAGAGCTAGGGACTAGTCGCAATGAGCAGTTCTTC.

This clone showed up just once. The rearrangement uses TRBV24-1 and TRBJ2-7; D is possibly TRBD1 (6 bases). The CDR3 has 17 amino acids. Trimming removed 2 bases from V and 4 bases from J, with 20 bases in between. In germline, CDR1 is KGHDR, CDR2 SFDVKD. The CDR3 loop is CATSDSAPGQNPYEQYF. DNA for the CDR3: TGTGCCACCAGTGATTCAGCTCCAGGACAGAACCCTTACGAGCAGTACTTC.

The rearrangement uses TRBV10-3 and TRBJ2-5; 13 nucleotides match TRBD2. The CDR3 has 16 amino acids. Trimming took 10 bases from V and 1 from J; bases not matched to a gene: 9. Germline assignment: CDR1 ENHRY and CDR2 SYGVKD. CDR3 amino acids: CATFPGLAGSQETQYF. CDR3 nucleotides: TGTGCCACCTTTCCGGGACTAGCGGGAAGCCAAGAGACCCAGTACTTC.

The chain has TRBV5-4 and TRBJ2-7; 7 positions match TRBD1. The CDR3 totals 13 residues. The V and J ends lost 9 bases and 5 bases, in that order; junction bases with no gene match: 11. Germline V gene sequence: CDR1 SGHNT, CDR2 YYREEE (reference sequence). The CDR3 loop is CATTRQGGNEQYF. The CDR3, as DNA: TGTGCCACGACTCGACAGGGTGGTAACGAGCAGTACTTC.